This T cell receptor beta chain is drawn from a study of T-cell memory formation after mild COVID-19. Looking at the study overall: The study found TCR clusters largely donor specific.

This clonotype was seen repeatedly, ten times or more. The antigen is undetermined. In germline, CDR1 is MNHEY, CDR2 SVGEGT. V shed 5 bases and J 4 bases; nucleotides not matched to a gene: 6. This CDR3 region has 15 residues. 5'RACE primed at constant segments yielded TCR alpha and TCR beta cDNA libraries bearing sample barcodes and UMIs. TCRdb recomputed calls from the 5' RACE reads with MiXCR, one row per CDR3 protein. The top ten clones hold around 1.9% of a sample with approximately 150,000 distinct CDR3 sequences, approximately 6% of them seen once. Study outcomes and limitations: Still unconfirmed is whether the second-wave clones peaking on day 37 recognized SARS-CoV-2. Mainly in CM and EM were contracting CD4+ clones; CD8+ were in EMRA.

V usage is TRBV6-2 or TRBV6-3 and J usage is TRBJ2-2; 8 nucleotides align to TRBD2. Sequencing was carried out using PBMCs or a T cell subset sorted from them (not recorded which). The source is an adult woman who had mild COVID-19 (a few samples of this study predate the infection). Cell type and time point are not known. Written as DNA, the CDR3 is TGTGCCAGCAGTCGGACTAGCAGGGTCACCGGGGAGCTGTTTTTT. Amino acids: CASSRTSRVTGELFF.